The 25 T cell receptor beta chains reported below all come from one sample, sequenced in a study of cytomegalovirus exposure and HLA in healthy donors. It was with 60 Vbeta and 13 Jbeta primers that the PCR ran. Sequencing was performed with immunoSEQ multiplex PCR; in TCRdb, only in-frame clones are kept and a portion is missing. The data hold around 130,000 clones, with 88% observed a single time. Sequenced sample: PBMCs. These receptor sequences come from a woman in her forties in good health and CMV-seronegative.

The V call is TRBV28, the J call TRBJ1-1, with a tentative D call TRBD1 (5 bases). This CDR3 spans 13 amino acids. Germline CDR1 MDHEN, CDR2 SYDVKM. Trimming left V 3 bases short and J 5 bases short, with 10 bases between. The CDR3 DNA reads TGTGCCAGCAGTTTGATGGGGGGGACTGAAGCTTTCTTT. Its protein product is CASSLMGGTEAFF.

The chain carries TRBV18 and TRBJ2-5; no firm D call. The CDR3 consists of 17 residues. Looked up from germline, CDR1 is KGHSH and CDR2 is LQKENI. V lost 3 bases and J lost 0, with 17 bases in between. CDR3 residues: CASSPPVESLYQETQYF. The CDR3 nucleotides read TGTGCCAGCTCACCCCCCGTGGAGAGTTTGTACCAAGAGACCCAGTACTTC.

The chain couples TRBV18 to TRBJ2-5, with 8 bases matching TRBD2. This CDR3 has 14 amino acids. Germline CDR1 KGHSH, CDR2 LQKENI. Unmatched junction bases numbered 7, after V lost 6 bases and J lost 4 bases. The CDR3 reads CASSDGRGLETQYF. Here the CDR3 DNA reads TGTGCCAGCTCTGACGGGAGGGGACTAGAGACCCAGTACTTC.

This clone has just a few counts. CDR3 amino acids: CASSLETGGANYGYTF. The CDR3 DNA follows: TGCGCCAGCAGCTTGGAGACAGGGGGCGCCAACTATGGCTACACCTTC. This chain links TRBV5-1 with TRBJ1-2; 10 bases line up with TRBD1. The CDR3 is made up of 16 amino acids. Trimming took 0 bases from V and 2 from J; bases not matched to a gene: 4. Germline CDR1 and CDR2: SGHRS and YFSETQ.

The chain uses TRBV5-4 and TRBJ2-7, with D perhaps matching TRBD1 (6 bases). The CDR3 covers 14 residues. The V gene lost 0 bases and the J gene lost 2 bases, with 9 bases spanning the gap. Germline CDR1 SGHNT, CDR2 YYREEE (reference sequence). The CDR3 is CASSLEQGPYEQYF. The CDR3 region has the DNA TGTGCCAGCAGCTTGGAACAGGGCCCCTACGAGCAGTACTTC.

V is TRBV5-1 and J is TRBJ2-1; 7 bases line up with TRBD2. The V and J ends lost 2 bases and 7 bases, in that order; junction bases with no gene match: 9. The CDR3 runs 15 residues. The germline CDR1 and CDR2 sequences are SGHRS and YFSETQ. CDR3 coding DNA: TGCGCCAGCAGCTTTGGGGCGGGAGTTAGTAATGAGCAGTTCTTC. It yields the protein CASSFGAGVSNEQFF.

The V call is TRBV20-1, the J call TRBJ2-1; D is uncertain. Germline values: CDR1 DFQATT, CDR2 SNEGSKA (reference sequence). CDR3 length equals 10 residues. Trimming pared 6 bases from V and 7 bases from J, leaving 7 bases between. The chain's CDR3 is CSAITNEQFF. The DNA of the CDR3 is TGCAGTGCGATAACAAATGAGCAGTTCTTC.

This clone was detected only once. This rearrangement joins TRBV7-8 to TRBJ1-1, with TRBD1 matching 7 bases. V was pared by 5 bases and J by 5 bases, with 11 bases of the junction left unmatched. The CDR3 sequence is 15 residues long. In germline, CDR1 is SGHVS, CDR2 FQNEAQ. CDR3 nucleotides: TGTGCCAGCAGCCTAGGGGGACAGCGGGGGACTGAAGCTTTCTTT. This codes for CASSLGGQRGTEAFF.

This chain joins TRBV4-2 and TRBJ2-7; 12 bases agree with TRBD2. V was clipped by 4 bases and J by 1 base; unmatched bases: 17. The CDR3 runs to 20 residues. Germline CDR1 and CDR2: LGHNA and YNFKEQ. CDR3 loop: CASSPRSGQLAGGPSYEQYF. The CDR3 nucleotides read TGTGCCAGCAGCCCGAGGTCTGGTCAGCTAGCGGGAGGGCCTTCCTACGAGCAGTACTTC.

Only one count was recorded for this clone. This chain uses TRBV27 with TRBJ2-3; 14 bases line up with TRBD2. The CDR3 contains 17 residues. The germline CDR1 and CDR2 sequences are MNHEY and SMNVEV (reference sequence). Trimming removed 10 bases from V and 2 bases from J; junction bases left unmatched: 11. CDR3 sequence (DNA): TGTGCCACCTCAGGACTAGCGGGAGGCCGAGACACAGATACGCAGTATTTT. It translates to CATSGLAGGRDTDTQYF.

This sequence joins TRBV9 and TRBJ2-1, with TRBD1 as a possible D gene (7 bases). Germline lookup yields CDR1 SGDLS and CDR2 YYNGEE. The V and J ends lost 0 bases and 7 bases respectively, with 20 bases between them. This CDR3 contains 17 residues. In DNA form, the CDR3 reads TGTGCCAGCAGCGTAGAAGTTCGGGCAGGGGGGTGGAATGAGCAGTTCTTC. It codes for CASSVEVRAGGWNEQFF.

The V gene is TRBV28, the J gene TRBJ2-5; 8 positions match TRBD2. Germline values: CDR1 MDHEN, CDR2 SYDVKM. CDR3 length: 16 amino acids. V gave up 5 bases and J gave up 1 base; unmatched junction bases: 9. In DNA, the CDR3 is TGTGCCAGCAGTCTCGCGGGAGGAATCAGCCAAGAGACCCAGTACTTC. As protein: CASSLAGGISQETQYF.

V usage is TRBV6-1 and J usage is TRBJ2-2, with TRBD2 identical over 11 bases. Germline V gene lookup returns CDR1 MNHNS and CDR2 SASEGT. With V trimmed by 3 bases and J by 9 bases, 12 bases remained unmatched. This CDR3 region has 17 residues. CDR3 loop: CASSDPGLAGGHRELFF. CDR3 nucleotide sequence: TGTGCCAGCAGTGATCCCGGGCTAGCGGGAGGACACCGGGAGCTGTTTTTT.

The rearrangement uses TRBV11-3 and TRBJ2-3; 7 bases map to TRBD1. Germline V lookup: CDR1 SGHNT, CDR2 YENEEA. The CDR3 loop spans 16 amino acids. V lost 5 bases, J lost 6 bases, and 14 bases stayed unmatched. The CDR3 sequence: CASSPRGNTGDDTQYF. CDR3 in DNA: TGTGCCAGCAGCCCAAGAGGAAATACAGGGGATGATACGCAGTATTTT.

V is TRBV6-5 and J is TRBJ1-3, with D unclear. Germline V gene sequence: CDR1 MNHEY, CDR2 SVGAGI. CDR3 length: 13 amino acids. Trimming removed 5 bases from V and 3 bases from J, with 8 bases in between. The CDR3 DNA sequence: TGTGCCAGCAGTGCCCGGGGTGGAAACACCATATATTTT. It translates to CASSARGGNTIYF.

The J gene is TRBJ2-3, the V gene TRBV5-6, with 8 bases fitting TRBD2. Trimming cost V 3 bases and J 6 bases; bases outside gene matches: 9. The germline CDR1 and CDR2 sequences are SGHDT and YYEEEE. This CDR3 has 15 amino acids. CDR3 in amino acids: CASSSSGGLADTQYF. CDR3 coding DNA: TGTGCCAGCAGCTCCTCGGGAGGACTAGCCGATACGCAGTATTTT.

The CDR3 protein is CASSLSVSYEQYF. In DNA form, the CDR3 reads TGTGCCAGCAGTTTGTCGGTTTCCTACGAGCAGTACTTC. The V and J genes are TRBV27 and TRBJ2-7; no firm D call. Germline V lookup: CDR1 MNHEY, CDR2 SMNVEV (reference sequence). The CDR3 is 13 amino acids. Trimming removed 3 bases at V and 1 base at J, with 7 bases between.

The rearrangement links TRBV6-1 to TRBJ1-5, with D tentatively TRBD1 (5 bases). There are 13 residues in the CDR3. V lost 6 bases to trimming and J lost 5 bases, with 11 bases between them. Germline CDR1 and CDR2: MNHNS and SASEGT. CDR3 sequence: CASREGIYQPQHF. Written as DNA, the CDR3 is TGTGCCAGCAGGGAGGGGATTTATCAGCCCCAGCATTTT.

This chain uses TRBV7-9 with TRBJ1-2; no reliable D call. Germline-derived CDR1 and CDR2 are SEHNR and FQNEAQ (reference sequence). This CDR3 region has 13 residues. The V and J ends lost 5 bases and 6 bases respectively, with 13 bases between them. The CDR3 sequence is CASSLQEVDGYTF. As DNA, the CDR3 is TGTGCCAGCAGCCTTCAGGAGGTGGATGGCTACACCTTC. Using reference TRBV7-9 and TRBJ1-2 for the parts outside the CDR3, the full variable domain is DTGVSQNPRHKITKRGQNVTFRCDPISEHNRLYWYRQTLGQGPEFLTYFQNEAQLEKSRLLSDRFSAERPKGSFSTLEIQRTEQGDSAMYLCASSLQEVDGYTFGSGTRLTVV.

The genes are TRBV11-3 and TRBJ2-1; the match to TRBD2 covers 7 bases. The CDR3 has 15 residues. V trimming: 3 bases; J trimming: 5 bases; junction bases outside the gene matches: 7. Germline CDR1 and CDR2: SGHNT and YENEEA. The CDR3: CASSLAGELNNEQFF. In DNA form, the CDR3 reads TGTGCCAGCAGCTTGGCGGGAGAGCTTAACAATGAGCAGTTCTTC.

This clone was seen a handful of times. The chain is built from TRBV10-3 and TRBJ2-5; TRBD2 matches at 12 bases. With 4 bases clipped from V and 5 bases from J, the junction kept 5 bases outside the gene matches. The CDR3 extends over 15 amino acids. The germline CDR1 and CDR2 sequences are ENHRY and SYGVKD. CDR3 region: CAISVMGLAGETQYF. The CDR3 DNA reads TGTGCCATCAGTGTAATGGGACTAGCGGGTGAGACCCAGTACTTC.

This clone was counted a few times. The chain links TRBV28 to TRBJ2-1, with 9 bases lining up with TRBD2. J gave up 3 bases and V 3 bases, and 15 bases lay outside the gene matches. Germline CDR1 reads MDHEN; CDR2 reads SYDVKM. This CDR3 comprises 19 residues. As DNA, the CDR3 is TGTGCCAGCAGTTTGGTTCCAGCGGGAGGATTTGGGGGCTACAATGAGCAGTTCTTC. Translated, it gives CASSLVPAGGFGGYNEQFF. The full variable domain, completed using reference TRBV28 and TRBJ2-1, is DVKVTQSSRYLVKRTGEKVFLECVQDMDHENMFWYRQDPGLGLRLIYFSYDVKMKEKGDIPEGYSVSREKKERFSLILESASTNQTSMYLCASSLVPAGGFGGYNEQFFGPGTRLTVL.

The chain couples TRBV30 to TRBJ2-7; a weak D match, TRBD2 (6 bases). CDR3 length equals 14 residues. Germline V gene sequence: CDR1 GTSNPN, CDR2 SVGIG (reference sequence). Trimming removed 0 bases at V and 3 bases at J, with 12 bases between. CDR3 amino acids: CAWSVLGGFYEQYF. The CDR3 DNA reads TGTGCCTGGAGTGTACTTGGGGGGTTCTACGAGCAGTACTTC.

This rearrangement joins TRBV10-3 to TRBJ2-1; D gene unclear. Trimming left V 3 bases short and J 0 bases short, with 6 bases between. Germline V lookup: CDR1 ENHRY, CDR2 SYGVKD. The CDR3 sequence is 14 residues long. The CDR3 sequence is CAISDTGSYNEQFF. The CDR3 DNA reads TGTGCCATCAGTGACACCGGCTCCTACAATGAGCAGTTCTTC.

The chain carries TRBV10-2 and TRBJ1-3; 8 bases agree with TRBD1. This CDR3 contains 15 residues. The germline V gene encodes CDR1 WSHSY and CDR2 SAAADI. J was trimmed by 3 bases and V by 2 bases; bases with no gene match: 3. As DNA, the CDR3 is TGCGCCAGCAGTGAGGCAGGGGGCTTTGGAAACACCATATATTTT. Translating gives CASSEAGGFGNTIYF.